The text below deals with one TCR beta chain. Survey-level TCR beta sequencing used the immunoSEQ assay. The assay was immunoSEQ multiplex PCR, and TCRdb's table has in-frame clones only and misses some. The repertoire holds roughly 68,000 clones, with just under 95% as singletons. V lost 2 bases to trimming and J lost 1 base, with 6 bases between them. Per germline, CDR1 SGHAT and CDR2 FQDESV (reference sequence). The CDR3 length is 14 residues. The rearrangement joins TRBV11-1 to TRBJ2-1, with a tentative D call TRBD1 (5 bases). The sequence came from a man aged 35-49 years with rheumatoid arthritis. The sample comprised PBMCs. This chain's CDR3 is CASSLQGSYNEQFF. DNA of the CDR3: TGTGCCAGCAGCTTACAGGGTTCCTACAATGAGCAGTTCTTC.